This T cell receptor beta chain was identified during a study of Ad26.COV2.S vaccination and SARS-CoV-2 variants. Across the whole study: Intramuscular Ad26.COV2.S doses were given once or twice, 56 days apart.

Comments on this clone: Its target is not known.

Indicated treatment: over 15 received Ad26.COV2.S at low or high dose, single or two shots; about five received placebo; per-sample allocation not given. Samples were taken on day 63 after the first vaccine or placebo injection. Repertoires were generated with immunoSEQ multiplex PCR, while TCRdb's copy carries only in-frame clones and drops some. This sample yields some 480,000 clones, of which 70% to 90% are seen a single time; roughly 13% belongs to the top ten. Overall study findings and caveats: Reported findings describe substantial breadth in spike-specific CD8+ and CD4+ T cell responses following vaccination.

Trimming pared 3 bases from V and 6 bases from J, leaving 15 bases between. The germline V gene encodes CDR1 MRHNA and CDR2 SNTAGT. There are 15 residues in the CDR3. Sequenced material: peripheral blood, taken in a trial of Ad26.COV2.S vaccine versus placebo. The rearrangement joins TRBV6-4 to TRBJ2-1; tentative D call: TRBD2 (6 bases). This clonotype originated in a person aged 18-60 years who received the Ad26.COV2.S COVID-19 vaccine or a placebo. Written as DNA, the CDR3 is TGTGCCAGCAGTGAAGTTTCGGGAGTGGGCAATGAGCAGTTCTTC. This encodes CASSEVSGVGNEQFF.